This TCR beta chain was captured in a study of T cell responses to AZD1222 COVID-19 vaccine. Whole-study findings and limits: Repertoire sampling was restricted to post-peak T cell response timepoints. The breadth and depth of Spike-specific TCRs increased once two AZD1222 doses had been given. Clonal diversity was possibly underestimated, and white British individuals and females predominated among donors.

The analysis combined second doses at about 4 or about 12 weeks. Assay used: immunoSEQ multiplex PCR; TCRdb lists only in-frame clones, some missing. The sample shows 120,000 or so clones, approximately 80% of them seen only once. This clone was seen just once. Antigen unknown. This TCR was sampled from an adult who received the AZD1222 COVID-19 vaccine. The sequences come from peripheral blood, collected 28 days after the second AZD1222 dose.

In DNA form, the CDR3 reads TGTGCCAGCAGTTTTTCGGGGGGGCAGGAGACCCAGTACTTC. Translation: CASSFSGGQETQYF. This chain joins TRBV25-1 and TRBJ2-5; 8 bases match TRBD2. There are 14 residues in the CDR3. V shed 5 bases and J 5 bases; nucleotides not matched to a gene: 7. CDR1 MGHDK and CDR2 SYGVNS come from the germline V gene.